This T cell receptor (beta chain) stems from a study of control samples from healthy donors and cancer patients (dated by TCRdb to the early 2020s). The method was the immunoSEQ multiplex PCR assay. The table was pulled from immuneACCESS by TCRdb, which kept in-frame rearrangements only. Such tables lose some clones; where checked, under half of the loss comes from unresolved V genes, and the rest has no known cause. Present in this sample are approximately 52,000 clones, more than 95% of which were seen just once. The biggest ten clones account for 0.9% to 1.2% of the sample. The cysteine opens and the phenylalanine closes a CDR3 of 12 amino acids. Only the CDR3 portion is preserved as DNA: 36 bases, with reading frame beginning at the first base. The germline V gene specifies SQVTM as CDR1 and ANQGSEA as CDR2. Cut back by 7 bases and 0 bases, the V and J ends lie 8 bases apart. This clone was seen once. Its antigen is not yet known. No quality values exist for individual bases; no much larger clone is one base distant.

The clonotype originates from a young woman in good health. The chain employs TRBV29-1 and TRBJ2-3; perhaps TRBD2 is the D gene, with 6 bases matching. The sequenced sample consisted of blood. The CDR3 sequence is CSAGESTDTQYF. The sequence in DNA is TGCAGCGCGGGGGAAAGCACAGATACGCAGTATTTT.